These 21 T cell receptor beta chains share one sample of origin, sequenced in a study of CD8+ T cells in alopecia areata. The authors extracted RNA and reverse transcribed it into cDNA as the sequencing template. Libraries were prepared by immunoSEQ multiplex PCR; TCRdb keeps only in-frame clonotypes and omits some of them. The profile covers 150,000 to 200,000 clones, with under 80% appearing a single time and about 1.3% taken by the ten largest. Treatment indicated: oral pan-JAK inhibitor, 5-10 mg twice daily. Source: CD4+ T cells sorted from blood, taken at week 49, from a patient treated with tofacitinib. The source is a human donor with alopecia areata.

For the CDR3, the DNA is TGTGCCAGCAGTGAAAGCGGCAGAAAGAACATGAACACTGAAGCTTTCTTT. It translates to CASSESGRKNMNTEAFF. This chain joins TRBV2 and TRBJ1-1; no reliable D call. Germline V gives CDR1 SNHLY, CDR2 FYNNEI. V lost 2 bases, J lost 0 bases, and 16 bases lay in between. The CDR3 has 17 amino acids.

J is TRBJ1-5 and V is TRBV7-3; D is unresolved. There are 14 residues in the CDR3. CDR1 SGHTA and CDR2 FQGTGA come from the germline V gene. V dropped 5 bases and J dropped 2 bases, with 10 bases sitting between them. CDR3 nucleotide sequence: TGTGCCAGCAGCCCAAGCGGGGGCAATCAGCCCCAGCATTTT. As protein: CASSPSGGNQPQHF.

This clone was seen repeatedly, ten times or more. The gene calls are TRBV11-2 and TRBJ2-7; D unresolved. The V gene lost 5 bases and the J gene lost 0 bases, with 8 bases spanning the gap. The length of the CDR3 is 13 residues. Looked up from germline, CDR1 is SGHAT and CDR2 is FQNNGV. In nucleotides, the CDR3 is TGTGCCAGCAGCGCATTAAGCTCCTACGAGCAGTACTTC. Its translation is CASSALSSYEQYF.

The chain uses TRBV5-1 and TRBJ1-2, with 10 nucleotides matching TRBD1. The CDR3 is 14 amino acids. Trimming removed 4 bases from V and 8 bases from J; junction bases left unmatched: 8. CDR1 is SGHRS, CDR2 YFSETQ, per germline. The CDR3, as DNA: TGCGCCAGCAGCCCTGGACAGGGGGGAGGCGGCTACACCTTC. It translates to CASSPGQGGGGYTF.

This chain joins TRBV19 and TRBJ1-6, with 10 bases fitting TRBD1. The CDR3 contains 15 residues. V dropped 6 bases and J dropped 10; count of bases not matched to a gene: 9. Germline loops: CDR1 LNHDA, CDR2 SQIVND (reference sequence). The CDR3 loop is CASRGTRDRGSPLHF. The CDR3 DNA is TGTGCCAGTAGAGGGACCCGGGACAGGGGATCACCCCTCCACTTT. Together with reference TRBV19 and TRBJ1-6, the CDR3 gives the full variable domain: DGGITQSPKYLFRKEGQNVTLSCEQNLNHDAMYWYRQDPGQGLRLIYYSQIVNDFQKGDIAEGYSVSREKKESFPLTVTSAQKNPTAFYLCASRGTRDRGSPLHFGNGTRLTVT.

A word on this clone: This CDR3 is also generated by other DNA sequences in the sample. The chain couples TRBV29-1 to TRBJ1-1; no firm D call. The V gene lost 1 base and the J gene lost 3 bases, with 9 bases spanning the gap. Germline V CDR1 and CDR2: SQVTM, ANQGSEA. There are 13 residues in the CDR3. The CDR3 nucleotides are TGCAGCGTTGAAGTGACTGGGGACACTGAAGCTTTCTTT. It is translated as CSVEVTGDTEAFF. Variable domain in full (rest from reference TRBV29-1 and TRBJ1-1): SAVISQKPSRDICQRGTSLTIQCQVDSQVTMMFWYRQQPGQSLTLIATANQGSEATYESGFVIDKFPISRPNLTFSTLTVSNMSPEDSSIYLCSVEVTGDTEAFFGQGTRLTVV.

This chain joins TRBV30 and TRBJ1-3; possibly TRBD1 for D (5 bases). With 5 bases removed from V and 0 bases from J, the gap between germline ends came to 14 bases. CDR1 is GTSNPN and CDR2 is SVGIG in the germline V gene (reference sequence). The CDR3 sequence is 15 residues long. The CDR3 protein is CAWGGTASSGNTIYF. Written as DNA, the CDR3 is TGTGCCTGGGGGGGAACAGCATCCTCTGGAAACACCATATATTTT.

V gene TRBV29-1 combines with J gene TRBJ2-3; 8 bases agree with TRBD1. The CDR3 sequence is 12 residues long. Germline V gives CDR1 SQVTM, CDR2 ANQGSEA. V lost 3 bases and J lost 6; bases outside the gene matches: 2. CDR3 loop: CSVETGADTQYF. The CDR3 DNA reads TGCAGCGTTGAGACAGGGGCTGATACGCAGTATTTT.

Remarks on this clone: The same CDR3 arises from other DNA sequences in this sample as well. This sequence joins TRBV30 and TRBJ1-1; D remains unclear. V lost 0 bases and J 8 bases, leaving 7 bases between the germline ends. Per the germline V gene, CDR1 is GTSNPN and CDR2 is SVGIG (reference sequence). The CDR3 covers 11 residues. The CDR3 reads CAWSVGSEAFF. CDR3 bases: TGTGCCTGGAGTGTAGGGTCAGAAGCTTTCTTT.

There are a few counts of this clone. The chain employs TRBV14 and TRBJ2-2, with D perhaps matching TRBD2 (5 bases). V was clipped by 1 base and J by 6 bases, with 9 bases between them. Germline CDR1 and CDR2: SGHDN and FVKESK. The CDR3 length is 14 residues. The CDR3 here is CASSQVTGSGELFF. Here the CDR3 DNA reads TGTGCCAGCAGCCAAGTAACGGGGTCCGGGGAGCTGTTTTTT.

This clone was seen a few times. This CDR3 is CASSPGGSLGLWGLGFF. Here the CDR3 DNA reads TGTGCCAGCAGCCCTGGGGGCAGTCTGGGGCTTTGGGGTCTTGGTTTCTTT. The chain employs TRBV28 and TRBJ1-1, with D tentatively TRBD1 (6 bases). The germline V gene encodes CDR1 MDHEN and CDR2 SYDVKM. V lost 6 bases, J lost 13 bases, and 33 bases lay in between. The length of the CDR3 is 17 residues.

This clone has only a few counts. CDR3 DNA: TGCAGTGCTAGAGATGCGGGTCCCCAGCATTTT. Protein product: CSARDAGPQHF. The rearrangement uses TRBV20-1 and TRBJ1-5; D call uncertain. This CDR3 contains 11 residues. V lost 0 bases and J 10 bases, leaving 7 bases between the germline ends. Germline CDR1 is DFQATT and CDR2 is SNEGSKA (reference sequence).

The J gene is TRBJ2-3, the V gene TRBV30; TRBD2 agrees at 14 bases. CDR1 and CDR2 from the germline V gene are GTSNPN and SVGIG (reference sequence). Trimming cost V 2 bases and J 2 bases; bases outside gene matches: 6. The CDR3 is 17 amino acids. This chain's CDR3 is CAWSPAGLAGATDTQYF. The CDR3 nucleotides are TGTGCCTGGAGTCCCGCGGGACTAGCGGGGGCCACAGATACGCAGTATTTT. Filled out from reference TRBV30 and TRBJ2-3, the complete variable domain reads SQTIHQWPATLVQPVGSPLSLECTVEGTSNPNLYWYRQAAGRGLQLLFYSVGIGQISSEVPQNLSASRPQDRQFILSSKKLLLSDSGFYLCAWSPAGLAGATDTQYFGPGTRLTVL.

This chain links TRBV7-8 with TRBJ1-5; D gene uncertain. V was cut by 0 bases and J by 7 bases, with 13 bases left in between. The CDR3 length is 15 residues. CDR1 SGHVS and CDR2 FQNEAQ come from the germline V gene. The DNA for the CDR3 is TGTGCCAGCAGCTTAGCGCATTCGGGGTGGCAGCCCCAGCATTTT. Translating gives CASSLAHSGWQPQHF.

The rearrangement links TRBV5-6 to TRBJ1-2; D is ambiguous. CDR1 and CDR2 from the germline V gene are SGHDT and YYEEEE. V was clipped by 0 bases and J by 7 bases, with 10 bases between them. The CDR3 is made up of 13 amino acids. CDR3 coding DNA: TGTGCCAGCAGCTTGGGCGGCCTAATTGGCTACACCTTC. Translated: CASSLGGLIGYTF.

The chain employs TRBV4-1 and TRBJ1-2, with D unclear. This CDR3 has 15 amino acids. The germline V and J ends were trimmed by 1 base and 4 bases, with 13 bases remaining between them. Germline CDR1 MGHRA, CDR2 YSYEKL. CDR3 in DNA: TGCGCCAGCAGCCAAGTGGCTACAGAGACCTATGGCTACACCTTC. Translated: CASSQVATETYGYTF.

The chain recombines TRBV2 with TRBJ1-2, with D perhaps matching TRBD1 (5 bases). Germline V gene sequence: CDR1 SNHLY, CDR2 FYNNEI. Trimming left V 4 bases short and J 8 bases short, with 17 bases between. The CDR3 contains 14 residues. CDR3 amino acids: CASSGEGRGDGYTF. CDR3 coding DNA: TGTGCCAGCAGTGGGGAGGGAAGGGGCGACGGCTACACCTTC.

This CDR3 reads CSVAWGPEAFF. CDR3 DNA sequence: TGCAGCGTTGCATGGGGTCCTGAAGCTTTCTTT. The chain uses TRBV29-1 and TRBJ1-1; D is ambiguous. CDR1 and CDR2 (germline): SQVTM, ANQGSEA. This CDR3 region has 11 residues. The ends were cut back, 4 bases at V and 6 bases at J, with 9 bases in the middle.

The chain combines TRBV11-1 with TRBJ2-3, with D unclear. The V and J ends lost 0 bases and 0 bases respectively, with 7 bases between them. CDR3 length: 15 residues. Germline V CDR1 and CDR2: SGHAT, FQDESV (reference sequence). CDR3 in amino acids: CASSLARVSTDTQYF. CDR3 in DNA: TGTGCCAGCAGCTTAGCACGGGTGAGCACAGATACGCAGTATTTT.

The chain is built from TRBV9 and TRBJ2-1; D may be TRBD2 (5 bases). Germline V gene sequence: CDR1 SGDLS, CDR2 YYNGEE. The CDR3 extends over 14 amino acids. The V end was cut by 0 bases, the J end by 7 bases, with 11 bases between. The CDR3 spells CASSVVGTGNEQFF. DNA for the CDR3: TGTGCCAGCAGCGTAGTGGGTACGGGGAATGAGCAGTTCTTC.

J is TRBJ1-2 and V is TRBV30; TRBD1 is a possible D gene (5 bases). CDR1 GTSNPN and CDR2 SVGIG come from the germline V gene (reference sequence). The CDR3 has 12 residues. The V and J ends lost 1 base and 5 bases respectively, with 8 bases between them. Here the CDR3 DNA reads TGTGCCTGGAGTGGACAGCTGTATGGCTACACCTTC. Translating it yields CAWSGQLYGYTF.